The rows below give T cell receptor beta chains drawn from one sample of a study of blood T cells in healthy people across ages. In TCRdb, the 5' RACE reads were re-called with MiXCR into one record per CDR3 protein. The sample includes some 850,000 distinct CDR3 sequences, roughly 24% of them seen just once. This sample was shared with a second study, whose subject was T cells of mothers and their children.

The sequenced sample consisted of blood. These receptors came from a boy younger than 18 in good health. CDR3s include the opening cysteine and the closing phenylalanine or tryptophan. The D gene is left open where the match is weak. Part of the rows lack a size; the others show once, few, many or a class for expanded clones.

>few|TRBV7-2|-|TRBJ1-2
TGTGCCAGCAGCTTTTGGGGCTACACCTTC
CASSFWGYTF
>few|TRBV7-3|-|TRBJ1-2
TGTGCCAGCAGCCGCGAACGCCGGAGCGGCTACACCTTC
CASSRERRSGYTF
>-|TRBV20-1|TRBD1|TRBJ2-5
TGCAGTGCTTCGACAGGGGCCCAAGAGACCCAGTACTTC
CSASTGAQETQYF
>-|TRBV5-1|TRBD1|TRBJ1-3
TGCGCCAGCAGCAACGAAGGGAGGACAGGGACGGGGAACACCATATATTTT
CASSNEGRTGTGNTIYF
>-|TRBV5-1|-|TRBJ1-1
TGCGCCAGCAGCCCCTTCGTGGTTTCCGCTGAAGCTTTCTTT
CASSPFVVSAEAFF
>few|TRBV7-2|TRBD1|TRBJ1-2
TGTGCCAGCAGCTTAGCCGGGACAGGGGGCCTCTATGGCTACACCTTC
CASSLAGTGGLYGYTF
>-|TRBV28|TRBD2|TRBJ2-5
TGTGCCATTCGGCGGGGGGGCCAAGAGACCCAGTACTTC
CAIRRGGQETQYF
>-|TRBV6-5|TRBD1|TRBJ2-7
TGTGCCAGCAGTTACCGAGAGGGGGCATACGAGCAGTACTTC
CASSYREGAYEQYF
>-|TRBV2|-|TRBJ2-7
TGTGCCAGCAGTGAAGCGCGGACTGACGAGCAGTACTTC
CASSEARTDEQYF
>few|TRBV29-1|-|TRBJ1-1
TGCAGCGCCGACCCGGGGGGGAACACTGAAGCTTTCTTT
CSADPGGNTEAFF
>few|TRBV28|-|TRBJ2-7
TGTGCCAGCAGTTTTACAGGGTTGATTTCCTACGAGCAGTACTTC
CASSFTGLISYEQYF
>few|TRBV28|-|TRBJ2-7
TGTGCCAGCCAAGCCCTCTTCGGGGGGCCCCACGAGCAGTACTTC
CASQALFGGPHEQYF
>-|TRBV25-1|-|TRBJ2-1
TGTGCCAGCAGTGAATATAACCGGGTGGTGTTCTTC
CASSEYNRVVFF
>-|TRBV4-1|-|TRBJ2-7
TGCGCCAGCAGCCAACGGGACCACGAGCAGTACTTC
CASSQRDHEQYF
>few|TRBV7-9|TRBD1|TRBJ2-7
TGTGCCAGCAGCTTATGGGGACAGGGATACGAGCAGTACTTC
CASSLWGQGYEQYF
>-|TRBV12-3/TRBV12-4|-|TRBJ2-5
TGTGCCAGCAGGCTCGTGGGGGCTGAGGAGACCCAGTACTTC
CASRLVGAEETQYF
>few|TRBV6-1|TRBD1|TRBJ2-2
TGTGCCAGCAGCGTTACGTGGGACAGGGAAACCGGGGAGCTGTTTTTT
CASSVTWDRETGELFF
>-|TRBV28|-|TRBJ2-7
TGTGCCAGCATCAAGGCCGGCGGGGGCGACGAGCAGTACTTC
CASIKAGGGDEQYF
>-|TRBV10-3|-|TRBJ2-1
TGTCCCAGAGACAATGAGCAGTTCTTC
CPRDNEQFF
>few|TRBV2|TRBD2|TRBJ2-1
TGTGCCAGCAGTGAGTCTAGCGGGGGGTGGAATGAGCAGTTCTTC
CASSESSGGWNEQFF
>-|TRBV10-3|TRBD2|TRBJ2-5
TGTGCCATCAGTGAGTTGGGACTAGCGGGAGGCCAAGAGACCCAGTACTTC
CAISELGLAGGQETQYF
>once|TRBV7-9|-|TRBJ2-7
TGTGCCAGCAGCTTTTCCAGGGACGAGGACGAGCAGTACTTC
CASSFSRDEDEQYF
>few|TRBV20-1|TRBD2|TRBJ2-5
TGCAGTGCTAGACAAGCGGGACTAGCGGCACAAGAGACCCAGTACTTC
CSARQAGLAAQETQYF
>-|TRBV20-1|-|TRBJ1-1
TGCAGTGCTACCCGACAGACCCAGAACACTGAAGCTTTCTTT
CSATRQTQNTEAFF
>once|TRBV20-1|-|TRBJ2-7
TGCAGTGCTAGTAGTAGGCAGGGTCTCCACGAGCAGTACTTC
CSASSRQGLHEQYF
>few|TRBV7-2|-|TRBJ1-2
TGTGCCAGCGGACGGTTCAACTATGGCTACACCTTC
CASGRFNYGYTF
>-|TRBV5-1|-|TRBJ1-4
TGCGCCAGCAGCTTGGAATTTCCCGGGACAACAGCAACTAATGAAAAACTGTTTTTT
CASSLEFPGTTATNEKLFF
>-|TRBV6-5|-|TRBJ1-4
TGTGCCAGCAGCCCCAACGGTTCAGAAAAACTGTTTTTT
CASSPNGSEKLFF
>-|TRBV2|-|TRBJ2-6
TGTGCCAGCAGTCCCCAGGGGGGGACTGGGGCCAACGTCCTGACTTTC
CASSPQGGTGANVLTF
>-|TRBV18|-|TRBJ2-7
TGTGCCAGCTCACCCCCAACAAGGGAGCAGTACTTC
CASSPPTREQYF
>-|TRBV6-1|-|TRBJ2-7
TGTGCCAGCAGTGACGAACCGTCGGGTCGTTACGAGCAGTACTTC
CASSDEPSGRYEQYF
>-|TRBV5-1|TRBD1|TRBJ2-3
TGCGCCAGCAGCTCGGGACAGAATAAGGATACGCAGTATTTT
CASSSGQNKDTQYF
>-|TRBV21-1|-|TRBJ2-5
TGTGCCAGCAGCAAATCACGGGGGTTCCAAGAGACCCAGTACTTC
CASSKSRGFQETQYF
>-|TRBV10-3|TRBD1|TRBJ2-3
TGTGCCATCAGTCGGGACAGTATGGGAGATACGCAGTATTTT
CAISRDSMGDTQYF
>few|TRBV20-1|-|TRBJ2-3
TGCAGTGTTCCTTTTAGCACAGATACGCAGTATTTT
CSVPFSTDTQYF
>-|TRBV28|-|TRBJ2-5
TGTGCCAGCAGTTTGGGCCAGGGTAGCCAGTACTTC
CASSLGQGSQYF
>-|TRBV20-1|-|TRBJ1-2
TGCAGTGCTAGAGATCACAGGTCCTATGGCTACACCTTC
CSARDHRSYGYTF
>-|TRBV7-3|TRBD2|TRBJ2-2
TGTGCCAGCAGCTTGAGGACTAGCCCCCCCGGGGAGCTGTTTTTT
CASSLRTSPPGELFF
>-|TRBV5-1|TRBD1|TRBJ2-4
TGCGCCAGCAGCTTGGTCATCGCGGACAGGGAAGGCAACATTCAGTACTTC
CASSLVIADREGNIQYF
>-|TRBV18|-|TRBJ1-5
TGTGCCAGCTCACCAGCCGTCCTTAGCAATCAGCCCCAGCATTTT
CASSPAVLSNQPQHF
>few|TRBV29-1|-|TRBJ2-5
TGCAGCGTTGTGAGGGACCGAGAGACCCAGTACTTC
CSVVRDRETQYF
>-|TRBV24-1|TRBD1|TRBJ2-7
TGTGCCACCAATTGGGACAGGGGCTACGAGCAGTACTTC
CATNWDRGYEQYF
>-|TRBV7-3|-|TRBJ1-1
TGTGCCAGCAGCTTAAACGGGGTCGGAATGGGCACTGAAGCTTTCTTT
CASSLNGVGMGTEAFF
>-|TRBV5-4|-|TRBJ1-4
TGTGCCAGCAGCTTTTCTGGGGACGCACGGGGGAATGAAAAACTGTTTTTT
CASSFSGDARGNEKLFF
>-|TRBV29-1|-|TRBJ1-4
TGCAGCGTTGACGAAGGTCGGGGATGGGAAAAACTGTTTTTT
CSVDEGRGWEKLFF
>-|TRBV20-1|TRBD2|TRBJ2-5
TGCAGTGCTACAAGTGCCGAGACTAGCGGGGGGGCCTCGCAGGAGACCCAGTACTTC
CSATSAETSGGASQETQYF
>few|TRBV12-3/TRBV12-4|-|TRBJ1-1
TGTGCCAGCAAGATTCATTCCGGGAGCATGAACACTGAAGCTTTCTTT
CASKIHSGSMNTEAFF
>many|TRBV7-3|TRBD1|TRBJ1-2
TGTGCCAGCAGCCCAAATCCCGGGACAGGGCCCTATGGCTACACCTTC
CASSPNPGTGPYGYTF
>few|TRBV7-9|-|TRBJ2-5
TGTGCCAGCAGCTCGTGGGAGAGGGAGACCCAGTACTTC
CASSSWERETQYF
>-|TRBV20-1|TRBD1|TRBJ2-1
TGCAGTGCTAAAGCCACAGGGGGAGGCTCCTACAATGAGCAGTTCTTC
CSAKATGGGSYNEQFF
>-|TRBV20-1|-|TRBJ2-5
TGCAGTGCTAGTAAGGGGACCCACGAGACCCAGTACTTC
CSASKGTHETQYF
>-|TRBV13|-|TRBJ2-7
TGTGCCAGCAGCTTATTGGGTTTCGGGGGTCGCTCGTACGAGCAGTACTTC
CASSLLGFGGRSYEQYF
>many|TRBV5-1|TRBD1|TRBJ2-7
TGCGCCAGCAGCTGGGGGACAGGGGGCTACGAGCAGTACTTC
CASSWGTGGYEQYF